This entry concerns a single TCR beta chain. Its antigen is currently unknown. The time point was: peripheral blood 6 weeks after treatment start. The data are from a study of PD-L1 blockade in urothelial cancer. Across the study: Patients' prior chemotherapy regimens numbered 0 to 3. Study-level points and caveats: Clonality of blood TCR below the median before treatment predicted better survival.

Germline CDR1 MNHEY, CDR2 SVGAGI. V gave up 8 bases and J gave up 2 bases, with 16 bases separating them. CDR3 length equals 14 residues. Here immunoSEQ multiplex PCR was the method, and the copy in TCRdb shows in-frame clones only, minus some. The sample includes 25,000 to 35,000 clones, roughly 84% of them seen just once. The TCR comes from a man between 65 and 85 years old with urothelial cancer. The J gene is TRBJ2-7, the V gene TRBV6-5; TRBD2 is a possible D gene (5 bases). The sequencing used PBMCs, collected around atezolizumab (anti-PD-L1) treatment. In nucleotides, the CDR3 is TGTGCCAGCTTCTCTGGGGAGCAACCCTACGAGCAGTACTTC. Translation gives CASFSGEQPYEQYF.